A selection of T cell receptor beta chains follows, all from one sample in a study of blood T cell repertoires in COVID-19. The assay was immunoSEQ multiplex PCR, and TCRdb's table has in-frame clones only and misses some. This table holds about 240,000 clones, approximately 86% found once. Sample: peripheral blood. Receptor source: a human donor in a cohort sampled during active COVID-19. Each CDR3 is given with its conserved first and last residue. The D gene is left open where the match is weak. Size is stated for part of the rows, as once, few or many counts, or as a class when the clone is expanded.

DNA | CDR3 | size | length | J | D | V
TGTGCCAGCAGCCAAGAGGTCCGGTGGTTCTTC | CASSQEVRWFF | . | 11 | TRBJ2-1 | . | TRBV3-1/TRBV3-2
TGTGCCAGCACATGGACTAGCGGGGGGGCCGGGGAGCTGTTTTTT | CASTWTSGGAGELFF | . | 15 | TRBJ2-2 | TRBD2 | TRBV6-6
TGTGCCAGCAGTTACCAGCCCGGACAGGGGAAAGACGAGCAGTACTTC | CASSYQPGQGKDEQYF | . | 16 | TRBJ2-7 | TRBD1 | TRBV6-5
TGTGCCAGCAGCGGGGGGACAGGGGCGGGGGAGACCCAGTACTTC | CASSGGTGAGETQYF | . | 15 | TRBJ2-5 | TRBD1 | TRBV5-4
TGCGCCAGCAGCCAAGGGAGACAGGGAGTCGGCGGCTACACCTTC | CASSQGRQGVGGYTF | few | 15 | TRBJ1-2 | TRBD1 | TRBV4-1
TGTGCCAGTAAACGACAGATAGATTCACCCCTCCACTTT | CASKRQIDSPLHF | . | 13 | TRBJ1-6 | . | TRBV19
TGTGCCTGGAGTTTGGTACAGCGCAATCAGCCCCAGCATTTT | CAWSLVQRNQPQHF | . | 14 | TRBJ1-5 | . | TRBV30
TGTGCCAGCAGCCAAGCCGCGGGGCAAGAGACCCAGTACTTC | CASSQAAGQETQYF | . | 14 | TRBJ2-5 | . | TRBV3-1/TRBV3-2
TGCAGCGTTTGCAGGGGGCCCACAGATACGCAGTATTTT | CSVCRGPTDTQYF | . | 13 | TRBJ2-3 | TRBD1 | TRBV29-1
TGTGCCAGCAGCGGCGGCCAAAATCCTTCCAGCTCCTACAATGAGCAGTTCTTC | CASSGGQNPSSSYNEQFF | . | 18 | TRBJ2-1 | . | TRBV9
TGCGCCAGCAGTCCGGGGGAAATCCGGAACACTGAAGCTTTCTTT | CASSPGEIRNTEAFF | . | 15 | TRBJ1-1 | . | TRBV10-1
TGTGCCAGCAGCAACCCAGGGGAGAGTGGCTACACCTTC | CASSNPGESGYTF | . | 13 | TRBJ1-2 | . | TRBV12-3/TRBV12-4
TGTGCCAGCAGCTATATAGCGGTGAACACTGAAGCTTTCTTT | CASSYIAVNTEAFF | . | 14 | TRBJ1-1 | . | TRBV9
TGCGCCAGCAGCCTCCTCGACTCGGACGAGCAGTACTTC | CASSLLDSDEQYF | . | 13 | TRBJ2-7 | . | TRBV4-1
TGTGCCAGCAGCGACAACAGAGACTACGAGCAGTACTTC | CASSDNRDYEQYF | . | 13 | TRBJ2-7 | . | TRBV11-1
TGCGCCAGCAGCTTATCACTAGCGGGAGGGCAAGAGCAGTTCTTC | CASSLSLAGGQEQFF | . | 15 | TRBJ2-1 | TRBD2 | TRBV5-1
TGTGCCATCCGGGACAGGGGATACAATGAGCAGTTCTTC | CAIRDRGYNEQFF | . | 13 | TRBJ2-1 | TRBD1 | TRBV28
TGTGCCAGCAGTTTAGGAGGTGCCAACACTGAAGCTTTCTTT | CASSLGGANTEAFF | once | 14 | TRBJ1-1 | . | TRBV28
TGTGCCAGCAGCCCTCTTCGAGCGGAAGAAAAACTGTTTTTT | CASSPLRAEEKLFF | . | 14 | TRBJ1-4 | . | TRBV3-1/TRBV3-2
TGCGCCAGCGGCAAGGGAGCTGCGAGCAATCAGCCCCAGCATTTT | CASGKGAASNQPQHF | few | 15 | TRBJ1-5 | . | TRBV4-1
TGCGCCTCACAGGGTAACTATGGCTACACCTTC | CASQGNYGYTF | . | 11 | TRBJ1-2 | . | TRBV5-1
TGTGCCGTAAACGAGGACAGGGCGGGCTACACCTTC | CAVNEDRAGYTF | . | 12 | TRBJ1-2 | TRBD1 | TRBV28
TGTGCCAGCAGCTTCAGGGTAGCTGGAAACACCATATATTTT | CASSFRVAGNTIYF | . | 14 | TRBJ1-3 | . | TRBV7-9
TGCGCCAGCAGCTTGGTGCAGCGTGTTGATAGCACAGATACGCAGTATTTT | CASSLVQRVDSTDTQYF | . | 17 | TRBJ2-3 | . | TRBV5-1
TGTGCCATCAGTGACGGAGCGGGTACCAATGAGCAGTTCTTC | CAISDGAGTNEQFF | . | 14 | TRBJ2-1 | . | TRBV10-3
TGTGCCAGCAGCTTACCAGGGGGCTCCTACGAGCAGTACTTC | CASSLPGGSYEQYF | . | 14 | TRBJ2-7 | TRBD1 | TRBV13
TGCGCCAGCAGCCAACCGTGGGCCGCCGGCCAAGAGACCCAGTACTTC | CASSQPWAAGQETQYF | . | 16 | TRBJ2-5 | . | TRBV4-1
TGTGCCAGCAGCGCTCGCCCAGGGGGCCACGAGCAGTACTTC | CASSARPGGHEQYF | . | 14 | TRBJ2-7 | TRBD1 | TRBV9
TGTGCCAGCAGACGACTAGCGGGATCCAACTACGAGCAGTACTTC | CASRRLAGSNYEQYF | . | 15 | TRBJ2-7 | TRBD2 | TRBV11-2
TGTGCCAGCAGTGAGACAGGTCGCCTCACAGATACGCAGTATTTT | CASSETGRLTDTQYF | few | 15 | TRBJ2-3 | . | TRBV2
TGCGCCAGCAGTGAGTTGACAGGATCAGGCGCTGAAGCTTTCTTT | CASSELTGSGAEAFF | . | 15 | TRBJ1-1 | . | TRBV10-1
TGTGCCAGCTCACCATTGGGTCTAGGAAATGAGCAGTTCTTC | CASSPLGLGNEQFF | . | 14 | TRBJ2-1 | . | TRBV18
TGTGCCAGCAGCTTGACTGCCGGGCAGCCCCAGCATTTT | CASSLTAGQPQHF | few | 13 | TRBJ1-5 | . | TRBV7-9
TGTGCCATTCTTCTGGCAGGGATCACTAACTATGGCTACACCTTC | CAILLAGITNYGYTF | . | 15 | TRBJ1-2 | . | TRBV2
TGTGCCACCAGTGAGGCAGGGGTCCCTGAAGCTTTCTTT | CATSEAGVPEAFF | . | 13 | TRBJ1-1 | . | TRBV24-1
TGTGCCAGCAGAATAGATAGCACAGATACGCAGTATTTT | CASRIDSTDTQYF | . | 13 | TRBJ2-3 | . | TRBV12-3/TRBV12-4
TGCGCCAGCAGCCAGCAAAAGGCTAGCGATGGCTACGAGCAGTACTTC | CASSQQKASDGYEQYF | . | 16 | TRBJ2-7 | . | TRBV4-1
TGTGCCAGCAAGAAGAAACTAGCGGTTACAGATACGCAGTATTTT | CASKKKLAVTDTQYF | . | 15 | TRBJ2-3 | TRBD2 | TRBV2
TGTGCCAGCAGGTTAAAGGGACAGACCTACGAGCAGTACTTC | CASRLKGQTYEQYF | . | 14 | TRBJ2-7 | TRBD1 | TRBV7-2
TGTGCCTGGAGTCGCCGACAGGGGGGAGGATATAGCAATCAGCCCCAGCATTTT | CAWSRRQGGGYSNQPQHF | . | 18 | TRBJ1-5 | TRBD1 | TRBV30
TGTGCCAGCAGTTATACTAGCGGGAGGGGGGGCGAGCAGTACTTC | CASSYTSGRGGEQYF | . | 15 | TRBJ2-7 | TRBD2 | TRBV2
TGTGCCAGCACCCTCAGCGCCGGGACAGGGATAAACACCGGGGAGCTGTTTTTT | CASTLSAGTGINTGELFF | . | 18 | TRBJ2-2 | TRBD1 | TRBV28
TGTGCCAGCAGTGACCCGGGACAGGTAGGACAGCCCCAGCATTTT | CASSDPGQVGQPQHF | . | 15 | TRBJ1-5 | TRBD1 | TRBV6-1
TGTGCCAGCAGCTTGGTACAGGGGTTCTCCTACGAGCAGTACTTC | CASSLVQGFSYEQYF | . | 15 | TRBJ2-7 | TRBD1 | TRBV7-9
TGTGCCAGCAGCCTCGCAGATTATTCACCCCTCCACTTT | CASSLADYSPLHF | few | 13 | TRBJ1-6 | . | TRBV27
TGTGCCAGAGGGGTTTTGTGCTACGAGCAGTACTTC | CARGVLCYEQYF | . | 12 | TRBJ2-7 | . | TRBV21-1
TGTGCCAGCAGTTTAGGTGGGTCAGGGAATTCACCCCTCCACTTT | CASSLGGSGNSPLHF | . | 15 | TRBJ1-6 | . | TRBV28
TGTGCCAGCAGTTACTCTCGGGGTTTTGGCACTGAAGCTTTCTTT | CASSYSRGFGTEAFF | once | 15 | TRBJ1-1 | . | TRBV6-5
TGCAGCGTTGGGGAGACCTACAATCAGCCCCAGCATTTT | CSVGETYNQPQHF | . | 13 | TRBJ1-5 | . | TRBV29-1
TGTGCCAGCTCCGACGGACAGGGGAATCAGCCCCAGCATTTT | CASSDGQGNQPQHF | . | 14 | TRBJ1-5 | TRBD1 | TRBV18
TGTGCCAGCAGCCCCCCCGGGTGGGGCACTGGAAACACCATATATTTT | CASSPPGWGTGNTIYF | . | 16 | TRBJ1-3 | . | TRBV11-2
TGCAGTGCTAGTCAGAATCAGCCCCAGCATTTT | CSASQNQPQHF | . | 11 | TRBJ1-5 | . | TRBV20-1
TGTGCCAGCATCCCGGGGGGCGGCAATGAGCAGTTCTTC | CASIPGGGNEQFF | . | 13 | TRBJ2-1 | . | TRBV7-9
TGTGCCAGTAGTGTCATCGGGACAGGTCTCTACGAGCAGTACTTC | CASSVIGTGLYEQYF | . | 15 | TRBJ2-7 | TRBD1 | TRBV19
TGTGCCAGCAGTTTGGTGGGTTTCGGTCTAGACAATGAGCAGTTCTTC | CASSLVGFGLDNEQFF | . | 16 | TRBJ2-1 | . | TRBV28
TGTGCCACCAGGGATTCGTCCGCAGGGACCTACGAGCAGTACTTC | CATRDSSAGTYEQYF | once | 15 | TRBJ2-7 | . | TRBV10-3
TGCAGCGTTGCCGGGACTAGCGGGTATTCGAGCTCCTACGAGCAGTACTTC | CSVAGTSGYSSSYEQYF | . | 17 | TRBJ2-7 | TRBD2 | TRBV29-1
TGTGCCACCAGCAGCCGGGGGGCTAGCACAGATACGCAGTATTTT | CATSSRGASTDTQYF | . | 15 | TRBJ2-3 | . | TRBV15